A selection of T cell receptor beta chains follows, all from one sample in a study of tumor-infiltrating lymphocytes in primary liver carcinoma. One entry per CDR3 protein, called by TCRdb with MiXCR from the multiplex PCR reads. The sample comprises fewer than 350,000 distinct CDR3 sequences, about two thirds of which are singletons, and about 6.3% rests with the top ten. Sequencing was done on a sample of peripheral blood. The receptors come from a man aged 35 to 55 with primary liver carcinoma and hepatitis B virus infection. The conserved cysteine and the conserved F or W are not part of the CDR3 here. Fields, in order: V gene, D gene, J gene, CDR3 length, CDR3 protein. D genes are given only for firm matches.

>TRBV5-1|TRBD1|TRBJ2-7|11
ASSLTGVDEQY
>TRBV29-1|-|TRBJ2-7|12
SVKDGVGSNEQY
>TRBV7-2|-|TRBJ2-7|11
ASSPRVTYEQY
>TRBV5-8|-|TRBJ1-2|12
ASSLFQGVYGYA
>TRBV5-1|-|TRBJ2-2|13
ASSLSPHGTGELF
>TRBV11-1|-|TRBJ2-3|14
ASCLESAGPTDTQY
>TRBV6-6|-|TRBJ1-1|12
ASTTGPMNNEAF
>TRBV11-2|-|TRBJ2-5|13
VSSSQRTVRGTQY
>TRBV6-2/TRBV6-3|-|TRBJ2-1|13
VSQGQGSTYNEQF
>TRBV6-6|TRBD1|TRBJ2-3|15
ASSYSRVTGYTDTQY
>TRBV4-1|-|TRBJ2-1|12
ASSQAGLVSGQF
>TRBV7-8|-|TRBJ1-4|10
ACSSTRGELF
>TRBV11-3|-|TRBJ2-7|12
TSSVNGYSYEQY
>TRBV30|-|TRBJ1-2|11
AWSWGSNYGYT
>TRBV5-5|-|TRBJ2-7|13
ASSPGTLGRNEQY
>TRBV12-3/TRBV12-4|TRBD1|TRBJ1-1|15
ASSPTGATFLNTEAF
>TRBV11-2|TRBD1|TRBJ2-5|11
TSPGTGGETQY
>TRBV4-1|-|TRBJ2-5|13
ASSPQEGETETQY
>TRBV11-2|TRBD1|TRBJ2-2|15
ASSLVGDRKNTGELF
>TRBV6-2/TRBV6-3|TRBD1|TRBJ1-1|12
ASRFTGANTEAF
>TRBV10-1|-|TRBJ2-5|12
ASSGRGSEETQY
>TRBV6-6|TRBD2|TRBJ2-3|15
ANTYWSSGSESDTQY
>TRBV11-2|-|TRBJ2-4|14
ASSLAFGMAKDIQY
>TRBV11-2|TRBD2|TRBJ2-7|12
ASRREGGPHEQY
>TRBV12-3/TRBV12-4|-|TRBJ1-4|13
ASSLGMGTNEKLF
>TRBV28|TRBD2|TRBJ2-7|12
ASSLERELYERY
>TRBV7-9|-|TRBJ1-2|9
ASRYRDGYT
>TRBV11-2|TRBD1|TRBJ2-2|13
TSSSQGVDTGDLF
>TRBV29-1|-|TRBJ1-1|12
SVEGGQLNTEAF
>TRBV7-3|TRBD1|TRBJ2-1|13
ASSILGGGYNGQF
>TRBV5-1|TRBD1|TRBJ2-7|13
TSSGVDRGTYEQY
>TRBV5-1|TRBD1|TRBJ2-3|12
ASSPGTVTDTQY
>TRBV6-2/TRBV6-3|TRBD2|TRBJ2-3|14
ASSRLAVGSADTQY
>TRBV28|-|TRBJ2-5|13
ASSSPTGWGETQY
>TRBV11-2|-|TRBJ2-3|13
AISLVWSGTDTQY
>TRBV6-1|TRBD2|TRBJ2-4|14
ASRLGLGRGGNIQY
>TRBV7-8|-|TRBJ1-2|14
ASSLGNREFNYGYT
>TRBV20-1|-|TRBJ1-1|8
SARAGSDF
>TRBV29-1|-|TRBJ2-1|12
SVEDLGRLNEQF
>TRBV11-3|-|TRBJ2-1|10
ASRLNAEEQL
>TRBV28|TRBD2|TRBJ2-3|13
ASSPRLAGGDTQY
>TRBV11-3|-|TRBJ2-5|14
ASSKLTLGFQETQY